A single sample gave rise to the 21 T cell receptor beta chains below, sequenced in a study of blood T cell repertoires in COVID-19. Sequenced by immunoSEQ multiplex PCR; TCRdb stores in-frame clones only, minus some. This table holds about 120,000 clones, roughly 84% found once. Sequencing was done on a sample of peripheral blood. Receptors were obtained from a man aged 35-49 years with acute or convalescent COVID-19.

This clone appeared once. The V call is TRBV20-1, the J call TRBJ2-5; possible D gene TRBD1, 5 bases. V lost 3 bases and J 2 bases, leaving 13 bases between the germline ends. CDR3 size: 14 residues. Germline loops: CDR1 DFQATT, CDR2 SNEGSKA (reference sequence). The CDR3 protein is CSASGAGSQETQYF. DNA for the CDR3: TGCAGTGCTAGTGGGGCCGGCTCTCAAGAGACCCAGTACTTC.

In DNA, the CDR3 is TGTGCCACCAGTGATTCTTTGCCGGGACTAGCGGACAATGAGCAGTTCTTC. Translated, it gives CATSDSLPGLADNEQFF. This chain links TRBV24-1 with TRBJ2-1; 11 bases are shared with TRBD2. The germline V gene has CDR1 KGHDR and CDR2 SFDVKD. CDR3 length: 17 residues. V lost 2 bases and J lost 5; bases outside the gene matches: 7.

The chain links TRBV11-2 to TRBJ2-7; 9 bases fit TRBD1. CDR1 is SGHAT, CDR2 FQNNGV, per germline. Germline trimming cut 4 bases from V and 1 base from J; bases unmatched to any gene: 5. The CDR3 extends over 15 amino acids. Here the CDR3 reads CASSWTGTGSYEQYF. For the CDR3, the DNA is TGTGCCAGCAGCTGGACCGGGACAGGGTCCTACGAGCAGTACTTC.

The chain couples TRBV7-3 to TRBJ2-3; 7 bases align to TRBD1. This CDR3 spans 15 amino acids. Germline V gene lookup returns CDR1 SGHTA and CDR2 FQGTGA. V was clipped by 5 bases and J by 0 bases; unmatched bases: 5. CDR3 loop: CASSPTGDSTDTQYF. The CDR3 DNA reads TGTGCCAGCAGCCCCACAGGGGATAGCACAGATACGCAGTATTTT.

This rearrangement joins TRBV3-1 (or the pseudogene TRBV3-2) to TRBJ2-3; 7 nucleotides match TRBD1. The CDR3 runs 18 residues. Germline V CDR1 and CDR2: LGHDT, YNNKEL (reference sequence). V lost 0 bases to trimming and J lost 0 bases; unmatched junction nucleotides: 9. CDR3 residues: CASSQDRGARGSTDTQYF. CDR3 DNA sequence: TGTGCCAGCAGCCAAGATCGTGGCGCCAGGGGGAGCACAGATACGCAGTATTTT.

The chain has TRBV6-1 and TRBJ1-1; D possibly corresponds to TRBD1 (6 bases). The CDR3 is 15 amino acids. V gave up 2 bases and J gave up 3 bases, with 13 bases separating them. Germline loops: CDR1 MNHNS, CDR2 SASEGT. The CDR3 bases are TGTGCCAGCAGTGAATGGGGGCTGGGGGACACTGAAGCTTTCTTT. Its translation: CASSEWGLGDTEAFF.

The gene calls are TRBV5-6 and TRBJ2-3, with 9 bases identical to TRBD1. The germline V gene encodes CDR1 SGHDT and CDR2 YYEEEE. The CDR3 length is 17 residues. J gave up 5 bases and V 4 bases, and 14 bases lay outside the gene matches. The CDR3 nucleotides are TGTGCCAGCAGCCCCTACTTGGGACAGGGTTGGATAGATACGCAGTATTTT. Translation: CASSPYLGQGWIDTQYF.

CDR3 loop: CASRGWKRGANTGELFF. CDR3 nucleotides: TGTGCCAGCAGGGGATGGAAGCGGGGCGCGAACACCGGGGAGCTGTTTTTT. This sequence joins TRBV7-9 and TRBJ2-2, with 7 bases fitting TRBD2. CDR3 length: 17 amino acids. The germline V gene has CDR1 SEHNR and CDR2 FQNEAQ (reference sequence). Trimming removed 6 bases from V and 0 bases from J; junction bases left unmatched: 10.

In this sample, this clone turned up a few times. CDR3 in DNA: TGTGCCAGCAGTGACCAGGACTACTCTGGAAACACCATATATTTT. It yields the protein CASSDQDYSGNTIYF. The V call is TRBV2, the J call TRBJ1-3; D gene ambiguous. Trimming shortened V by 3 bases and J by 0 bases, and 9 bases separated the two germline ends. CDR1 SNHLY and CDR2 FYNNEI come from the germline V gene. The CDR3 totals 15 residues.

V gene TRBV7-2 combines with J gene TRBJ2-5, with TRBD1 identical over 8 bases. The CDR3 is made up of 15 amino acids. With V trimmed by 5 bases and J by 1 base, 6 bases remained unmatched. Germline V gene data show CDR1 as SGHTA and CDR2 as FQGNSA. The DNA for the CDR3 is TGTGCCAGCAGCGGCAACACAGGGGGCCAAGAGACCCAGTACTTC. Protein product: CASSGNTGGQETQYF.

The chain combines TRBV19 with TRBJ2-5, with D perhaps matching TRBD2 (5 bases). V lost 1 base to trimming and J lost 2 bases, with 11 bases between them. The V gene's germline CDR1 is LNHDA and CDR2 SQIVND (reference sequence). The CDR3 is made up of 15 amino acids. Written as DNA, the CDR3 is TGTGCCAGTAGTATAGTACGAGGGATTCAAGAGACCCAGTACTTC. Protein: CASSIVRGIQETQYF.

The chain carries TRBV5-5 and TRBJ2-7; D possibly corresponds to TRBD2 (7 bases). Trimming took 2 bases from V and 3 from J, leaving 15 bases between them. The CDR3 covers 15 residues. Germline CDR1 reads SGHKS; CDR2 reads YYEKEE (reference sequence). The CDR3 DNA reads TGTGCCAGCAGCTTACAGGGAGGGAAGGTCTACGAGCAGTACTTC. The encoded protein is CASSLQGGKVYEQYF.

Points on this clone: Other DNA sequences in this specimen translate into the identical CDR3. The chain joins TRBV5-1 to TRBJ2-3; 13 bases align to TRBD2. The germline CDR1 and CDR2 sequences are SGHRS and YFSETQ. There are 15 residues in the CDR3. The ends lost 2 bases at V and 3 bases at J; junction bases unmatched: 0. CDR3 DNA sequence: TGCGCCAGCAGCTTACTAGCGGGGGGGACAGATACGCAGTATTTT. This gives the protein CASSLLAGGTDTQYF.

About this clone itself: At one of its ends the junction is not consistent with the germline gene, which may arise from a read error. The DNA of the CDR3 is TGCGCCAGCAGCTCAGCACAGGGGGCTGAGGCTTTCTTT. Its translation is CASSSAQGAEAFF. The rearrangement joins TRBV5-1 to TRBJ1-1; 9 bases agree with TRBD1. Germline V gives CDR1 SGHRS, CDR2 YFSETQ. This CDR3 comprises 13 residues.

This clone was recorded a few times. This sequence joins TRBV7-9 and TRBJ1-4, with 9 bases that match TRBD1. The CDR3 runs 14 residues. After removal of 5 bases from V and 5 bases from J, the junction contained 3 bases not matched to a gene. The germline V gene has CDR1 SEHNR and CDR2 FQNEAQ (reference sequence). This chain's CDR3 is CASSLGQGNEKLFF. DNA of the CDR3: TGTGCCAGCAGCCTAGGACAGGGGAATGAAAAACTGTTTTTT.

The chain has TRBV4-1 and TRBJ1-6, with D uncertain. This CDR3 has 18 amino acids. Between the trimmed V and J ends, which lost 0 bases and 1 base, there was a span of 13 bases. The V gene's germline CDR1 is MGHRA and CDR2 YSYEKL. The CDR3 DNA is TGCGCCAGCAGCCAAGAATTCCGCCGGGGATCCTATAATTCACCCCTCCACTTT. This translates into CASSQEFRRGSYNSPLHF.

This chain uses TRBV27 with TRBJ2-2, with TRBD1 matching 11 bases. The length of the CDR3 is 16 residues. Trimming removed 7 bases from V and 5 bases from J; junction bases left unmatched: 9. Germline values: CDR1 MNHEY, CDR2 SMNVEV (reference sequence). The CDR3 DNA is TGTGCCAGCACCGGACAGGGGGCCCGACGTACCGGGGAGCTGTTTTTT. It translates to CASTGQGARRTGELFF.

The chain joins TRBV19 to TRBJ2-7; the match to TRBD1 covers 7 bases. The length of the CDR3 is 16 residues. V gave up 6 bases and J gave up 0 bases; unmatched junction bases: 11. Germline V gene lookup returns CDR1 LNHDA and CDR2 SQIVND (reference sequence). CDR3 sequence: CASSMSAGGVSYEQYF. CDR3 DNA sequence: TGTGCCAGTAGCATGTCGGCAGGGGGTGTCTCCTACGAGCAGTACTTC.

This chain links TRBV5-1 with TRBJ2-7, with 8 positions matching TRBD1. This CDR3 spans 14 amino acids. From germline, CDR1 is SGHRS and CDR2 YFSETQ. The J segment lost 5 bases and the V segment lost 1 base, leaving 5 bases of the junction unmatched. The chain's CDR3 is CASSLTGGLHEQYF. DNA for the CDR3: TGCGCCAGCAGCTTGACAGGGGGGTTGCACGAGCAGTACTTC. The whole variable domain, filled in from reference TRBV5-1 and TRBJ2-7, reads KAGVTQTPRYLIKTRGQQVTLSCSPISGHRSVSWYQQTPGQGLQFLFEYFSETQRNKGNFPGRFSGRQFSNSRSEMNVSTLELGDSALYLCASSLTGGLHEQYFGPGTRLTVT.

V and J are TRBV5-1 and TRBJ1-6; 9 bases fit TRBD1. Germline CDR1 reads SGHRS; CDR2 reads YFSETQ. With 6 bases clipped from V and 9 bases from J, the junction kept 7 bases outside the gene matches. The CDR3 covers 14 residues. CDR3 sequence: CASKPGQGSSPLHF. For the CDR3, the DNA is TGCGCCAGCAAACCGGGACAGGGAAGTTCACCCCTCCACTTT.

The CDR3 coding sequence is TGTGCCACCAGCAGAGAACAGAACTCCTACGAGCAGTACTTC. Amino acid sequence: CATSREQNSYEQYF. The chain has TRBV15 and TRBJ2-7; D remains ambiguous. The CDR3 is 14 amino acids. Trimming stripped 0 bases from V and 0 bases from J, with 6 bases between. CDR1 is LNHNV, CDR2 YYDKDF, per germline (reference sequence).